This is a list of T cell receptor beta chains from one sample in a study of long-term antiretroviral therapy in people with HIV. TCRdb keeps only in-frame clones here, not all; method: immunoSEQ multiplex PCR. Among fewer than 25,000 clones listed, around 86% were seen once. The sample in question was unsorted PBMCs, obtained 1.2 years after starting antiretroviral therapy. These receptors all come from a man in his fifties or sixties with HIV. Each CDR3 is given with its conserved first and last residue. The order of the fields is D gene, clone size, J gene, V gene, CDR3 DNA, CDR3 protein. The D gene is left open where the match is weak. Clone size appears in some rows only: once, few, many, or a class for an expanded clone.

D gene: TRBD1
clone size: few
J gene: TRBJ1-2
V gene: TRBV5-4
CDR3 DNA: TGTGCCAGCAGCCCGGGACAGTCTAACTATGGCTACACCTTC
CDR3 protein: CASSPGQSNYGYTF

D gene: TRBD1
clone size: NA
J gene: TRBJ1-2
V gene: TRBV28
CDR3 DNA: TGTGCCAGCAGTTTAGGCCCAGGGGGCGGCTACACCTTC
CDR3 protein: CASSLGPGGGYTF

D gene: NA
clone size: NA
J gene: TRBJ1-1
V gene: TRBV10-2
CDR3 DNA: TGCGCCAGCAGGAGGGATCTTTCCACTCAGAACACTGAAGCTTTCTTT
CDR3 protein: CASRRDLSTQNTEAFF

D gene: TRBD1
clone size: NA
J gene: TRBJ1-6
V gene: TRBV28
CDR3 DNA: TGTGCCAGCAGTCCCACGACAGGGGGCATTTCACCCCTCCACTTT
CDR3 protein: CASSPTTGGISPLHF

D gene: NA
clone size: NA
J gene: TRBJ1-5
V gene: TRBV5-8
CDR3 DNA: TGTGCCAGCAGCTTGGGGGTTGCCGGGTCTAGAAATCAGCCCCAGCATTTT
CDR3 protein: CASSLGVAGSRNQPQHF

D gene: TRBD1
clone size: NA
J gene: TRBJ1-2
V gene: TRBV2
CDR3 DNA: TGTGCCAGCTCGACGAGGGACAGGGAACCCAACTATGGCTACACCTTC
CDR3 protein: CASSTRDREPNYGYTF

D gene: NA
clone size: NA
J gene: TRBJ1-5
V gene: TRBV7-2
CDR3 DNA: TGTGCCAGCAGCTTGCGGGGCAATCAGCCCCAGCATTTT
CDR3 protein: CASSLRGNQPQHF

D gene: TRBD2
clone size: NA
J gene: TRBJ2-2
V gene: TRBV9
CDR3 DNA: TGTGCCAGCAGCGGGACTAGCGGGGGGGAAACCGGGGAGCTGTTTTTT
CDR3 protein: CASSGTSGGETGELFF

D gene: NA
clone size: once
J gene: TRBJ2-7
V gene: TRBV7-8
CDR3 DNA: TGTGCCAGCAGCCAAGGGGCAGCCATCTACGAGCAGTACTTC
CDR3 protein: CASSQGAAIYEQYF

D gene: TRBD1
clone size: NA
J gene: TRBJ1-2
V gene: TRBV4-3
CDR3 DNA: TGCGCCAGCAGCCAAGGCAGTCGGGACAGGGGGGTAAATGGCTACACCTTC
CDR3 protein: CASSQGSRDRGVNGYTF